In this sample, the clone carrying this TCR beta chain turned up many times. Its target is not known. TCRdb re-called the 5' RACE reads through MiXCR, storing one row per CDR3 protein. The table records fewer than 30,000 distinct CDR3 sequences, roughly an eighth of them present only once. The sample belongs to a study of T-cell memory formation after mild COVID-19. The ends lost 8 bases at V and 0 bases at J; junction bases unmatched: 15. This CDR3 is 17 amino acids long. CDR1 and CDR2 (germline): SQVTM, ANQGSEA. Overall study results and limits: Most CD4+ clones that shrank were in CM and EM, while CD8+ ones turned up in EMRA.

This chain connects TRBV29-1 to TRBJ2-1; 8 bases align to TRBD1. Material: PBMCs or a T cell subset sorted from them (not recorded which). The sequence was collected from an adult woman who had mild COVID-19 (a few samples of this study predate the infection). Cell type and time point are not known. For the CDR3, the DNA is TGCAGCTACTCCGGGACAGGCCACTCCAGCTCCTACAATGAGCAGTTCTTC. Protein: CSYSGTGHSSSYNEQFF.